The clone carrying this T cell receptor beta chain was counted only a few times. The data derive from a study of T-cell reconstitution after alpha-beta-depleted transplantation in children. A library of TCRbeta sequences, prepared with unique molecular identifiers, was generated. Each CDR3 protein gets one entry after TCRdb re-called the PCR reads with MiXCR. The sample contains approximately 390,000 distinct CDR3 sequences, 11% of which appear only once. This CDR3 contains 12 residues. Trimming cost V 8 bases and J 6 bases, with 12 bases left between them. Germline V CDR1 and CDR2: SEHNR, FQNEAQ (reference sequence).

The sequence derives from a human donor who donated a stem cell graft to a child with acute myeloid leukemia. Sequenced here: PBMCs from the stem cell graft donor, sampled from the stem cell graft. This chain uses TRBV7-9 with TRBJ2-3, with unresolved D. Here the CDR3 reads CASQMGLDTQYF. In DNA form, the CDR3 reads TGTGCCAGCCAAATGGGCCTTGATACGCAGTATTTT.